Below are 27 T cell receptor beta chains sequenced from a single sample in a study of cytomegalovirus exposure and HLA in healthy donors. The PCR had 60 Vbeta and 13 Jbeta primers. Some clones are missing from TCRdb's copy, which holds only in-frame ones; the method was immunoSEQ multiplex PCR. The data show roughly 90,000 clones, 74% seen once. Sequencing was done on a sample of PBMCs. Source of these receptors: a young man in good health and CMV-seropositive.

The chain employs TRBV18 and TRBJ1-5; D is perhaps TRBD1 (6 bases). Germline V CDR1 and CDR2: KGHSH, LQKENI. V shed 3 bases and J shed 1 base, with 10 bases lying between them. CDR3 size: 15 residues. CDR3 sequence: CASSPGAGSNQPQHF. For the CDR3, the DNA is TGTGCCAGCTCACCGGGGGCGGGCAGCAATCAGCCCCAGCATTTT.

This chain uses TRBV4-2 with TRBJ2-2; TRBD2 is a possible D gene (7 bases). V was pared by 0 bases and J by 5 bases, with 19 bases between. CDR3 length: 18 residues. Germline V gene lookup returns CDR1 LGHNA and CDR2 YNFKEQ. The CDR3 protein is CASSQDGGAGAGTGELFF. The DNA of the CDR3 is TGTGCCAGCAGCCAAGATGGAGGGGCGGGGGCAGGGACCGGGGAGCTGTTTTTT.

The chain uses TRBV20-1 and TRBJ2-7; D call uncertain. In germline, CDR1 is DFQATT, CDR2 SNEGSKA (reference sequence). This CDR3 is built from 10 residues. Trimming cost V 8 bases and J 3 bases, with 8 bases left between them. CDR3 loop: CSLLLYEQYF. CDR3 bases: TGCAGTTTATTACTCTACGAGCAGTACTTC.

V and J are TRBV5-1 and TRBJ1-1; the D gene is possibly TRBD1 (6 bases). Trimming took off 4 bases at V and 3 bases at J, with 16 bases between the two ends. The CDR3 spans 15 residues. CDR1 and CDR2 from the germline V gene are SGHRS and YFSETQ. CDR3 sequence: CASSPWGGADTEAFF. The DNA of the CDR3 is TGCGCCAGCAGCCCCTGGGGGGGCGCGGACACTGAAGCTTTCTTT.

The chain joins TRBV6-1 to TRBJ1-5, with D maybe TRBD1 (6 bases). Germline loops: CDR1 MNHNS, CDR2 SASEGT. The V end lost 8 bases, the J end lost 3 bases, and 17 bases lay between the germline ends. This CDR3 is 15 amino acids long. As DNA, the CDR3 is TGTGCCAGCCTTAGGGGACAAAGGGACAATCAGCCCCAGCATTTT. Amino acids: CASLRGQRDNQPQHF.

The chain employs TRBV7-9 and TRBJ2-5; D might be TRBD1 (6 bases). The CDR3 is made up of 15 amino acids. Germline V gene lookup returns CDR1 SEHNR and CDR2 FQNEAQ (reference sequence). The V gene lost 1 base and the J gene lost 3 bases, with 12 bases spanning the gap. The CDR3 loop is CASSLGQNREETQYF. For the CDR3, the DNA is TGTGCCAGCAGCTTAGGCCAGAACAGGGAAGAGACCCAGTACTTC.

The chain recombines TRBV25-1 with TRBJ1-4, with 7 nucleotides matching TRBD1. This CDR3 is 18 amino acids long. Germline lookup yields CDR1 MGHDK and CDR2 SYGVNS. Germline trimming cut 1 base from V and 6 bases from J; bases unmatched to any gene: 14. The CDR3 DNA is TGTGCCAGCAGTGAATCGGGGGCACAGGGGAGTGGTCATGAAAAACTGTTTTTT. Protein: CASSESGAQGSGHEKLFF.

J is TRBJ1-2 and V is TRBV19; 9 nucleotides line up with TRBD1. V was clipped by 6 bases and J by 8 bases; unmatched bases: 7. This CDR3 is 13 amino acids long. Germline V lookup: CDR1 LNHDA, CDR2 SQIVND (reference sequence). CDR3 sequence reads: CASSRDRDFGYTF. CDR3 DNA: TGTGCCAGTAGCCGGGACAGGGATTTCGGCTACACCTTC. The full variable domain, in which reference TRBV19 and TRBJ1-2 provide the parts outside the CDR3, is DGGITQSPKYLFRKEGQNVTLSCEQNLNHDAMYWYRQDPGQGLRLIYYSQIVNDFQKGDIAEGYSVSREKKESFPLTVTSAQKNPTAFYLCASSRDRDFGYTFGSGTRLTVV.

The chain couples TRBV7-2 to TRBJ2-7; D is perhaps TRBD1 (5 bases). The CDR3 has 11 residues. V lost 6 bases to trimming and J lost 3 bases, with 6 bases between them. Per the germline V gene, CDR1 is SGHTA and CDR2 is FQGNSA. The CDR3 sequence: CASSDSYEQYF. The DNA for the CDR3 is TGTGCCAGCAGTGACAGCTACGAGCAGTACTTC. The whole variable domain, remainder taken from reference TRBV7-2 and TRBJ2-7, is GAGVSQSPSNKVTEKGKDVELRCDPISGHTALYWYRQSLGQGLEFLIYFQGNSAPDKSGLPSDRFSAERTGGSVSTLTIQRTQQEDSAVYLCASSDSYEQYFGPGTRLTVT.

This chain joins TRBV6-1 and TRBJ2-5; 7 bases line up with TRBD2. After removal of 5 bases from V and 0 bases from J, the junction contained 15 bases not matched to a gene. Germline CDR1 MNHNS, CDR2 SASEGT. The CDR3 has 18 amino acids. DNA of the CDR3: TGTGCCAGCAGTAAAGGTCCGGGAGGCAGGAGTTACCAAGAGACCCAGTACTTC. This sequence encodes CASSKGPGGRSYQETQYF.

This chain links TRBV19 with TRBJ2-2; no firm D call. Germline V gene lookup returns CDR1 LNHDA and CDR2 SQIVND (reference sequence). Trimming removed 0 bases at V and 3 bases at J, with 2 bases between. The CDR3 length is 13 residues. CDR3 amino acids: CASSIDDTGELFF. The CDR3 DNA is TGTGCCAGTAGTATAGACGACACCGGGGAGCTGTTTTTT. Supplemented by reference TRBV19 and TRBJ2-2, the full variable domain reads DGGITQSPKYLFRKEGQNVTLSCEQNLNHDAMYWYRQDPGQGLRLIYYSQIVNDFQKGDIAEGYSVSREKKESFPLTVTSAQKNPTAFYLCASSIDDTGELFFGEGSRLTVL.

The CDR3 nucleotides are TGTGCCAGCAGCCTTCGGACAGGATCCTACGAGCAGTACTTC. Translating it yields CASSLRTGSYEQYF. The rearrangement uses TRBV6-5 and TRBJ2-7; 7 bases line up with TRBD1. After removal of 6 bases from V and 1 base from J, the junction contained 6 bases not matched to a gene. CDR3 length equals 14 residues. Germline V CDR1 and CDR2: MNHEY, SVGAGI.

This chain joins TRBV19 and TRBJ1-5, with D perhaps matching TRBD1 (5 bases). Germline CDR1 and CDR2: LNHDA and SQIVND (reference sequence). With 5 bases removed from V and 2 bases from J, the gap between germline ends came to 13 bases. The length of the CDR3 is 15 residues. CDR3 region: CASSGRGAGNQPQHF. For the CDR3, the DNA is TGTGCCAGTAGTGGGAGGGGTGCGGGCAATCAGCCCCAGCATTTT. Using reference TRBV19 and TRBJ1-5 for the parts outside the CDR3, the full variable domain is DGGITQSPKYLFRKEGQNVTLSCEQNLNHDAMYWYRQDPGQGLRLIYYSQIVNDFQKGDIAEGYSVSREKKESFPLTVTSAQKNPTAFYLCASSGRGAGNQPQHFGDGTRLSIL.

The rearrangement joins TRBV7-3 to TRBJ2-7; the match to TRBD2 covers 11 bases. The CDR3 covers 17 residues. CDR1 and CDR2 (germline): SGHTA, FQGTGA. V lost 3 bases to trimming and J lost 4 bases; unmatched junction nucleotides: 11. The CDR3 DNA reads as TGTGCCAGCAGCTTCGTTTTAACTAGCGGGGGATATTACGAGCAGTACTTC. This translates into CASSFVLTSGGYYEQYF.

This rearrangement joins TRBV30 to TRBJ1-3; D unresolved. The CDR3 runs to 14 residues. CDR1 and CDR2 from the germline V gene are GTSNPN and SVGIG (reference sequence). Trimming shortened V by 0 bases and J by 2 bases, and 8 bases separated the two germline ends. For the CDR3, the DNA is TGTGCCTGGAGTGTGGGCCTGGCTGGAAACACCATATATTTT. It codes for CAWSVGLAGNTIYF.

This clone was seen a single time. This chain links TRBV5-4 with TRBJ2-7; 10 nucleotides agree with TRBD1. The V segment lost 2 bases and the J segment 3 bases; nucleotides outside the gene matches: 5. The CDR3 runs 15 residues. Germline CDR1 and CDR2: SGHNT and YYREEE (reference sequence). CDR3 in amino acids: CASSLGTGVGYEQYF. CDR3 DNA sequence: TGTGCCAGCAGCTTAGGGACAGGGGTAGGCTACGAGCAGTACTTC.

V is TRBV30 and J is TRBJ1-3; tentative D call: TRBD1 (6 bases). Trimming cost V 5 bases and J 0 bases, with 14 bases left between them. Germline V lookup: CDR1 GTSNPN, CDR2 SVGIG (reference sequence). The CDR3 contains 15 residues. The DNA for the CDR3 is TGTGCCTGGGGGGCAGGGGCTGCCTCTGGAAACACCATATATTTT. It specifies CAWGAGAASGNTIYF.

This clone turned up a few times. The chain couples TRBV6-1 to TRBJ1-6, with a possible D match to TRBD1 (6 bases). Per germline, CDR1 MNHNS and CDR2 SASEGT. The V end lost 4 bases, the J end lost 13 bases, and 17 bases lay between the germline ends. The CDR3 is 14 amino acids. CDR3 DNA: TGTGCCAGCAGTGGGGGCCAGGGGATAACCCCCCTCCACTTT. Encoded protein: CASSGGQGITPLHF.

The rearrangement joins TRBV7-2 to TRBJ2-1; 10 positions agree with TRBD1. Trimming took 8 bases from V and 2 from J; bases not matched to a gene: 6. CDR3 length: 15 amino acids. Germline V gives CDR1 SGHTA, CDR2 FQGNSA. The CDR3 DNA follows: TGTGCCAGCGGGATTGACAGGGGGCCCTACAATGAGCAGTTCTTC. Its protein product is CASGIDRGPYNEQFF.

This clone is medium-sized (0.01 to 0.1%) by share. The V and J genes are TRBV27 and TRBJ2-2; TRBD2 aligns across 7 bases. J gave up 5 bases and V 3 bases, and 6 bases lay outside the gene matches. CDR3 length: 15 residues. Germline CDR1 reads MNHEY; CDR2 reads SMNVEV (reference sequence). CDR3 sequence (DNA): TGTGCCAGCAGTTTCCCTGGGGGGGAGACCGGGGAGCTGTTTTTT. This gives the protein CASSFPGGETGELFF.

This chain uses TRBV2 with TRBJ1-2; the match to TRBD1 covers 10 bases. Germline assignment: CDR1 SNHLY and CDR2 FYNNEI. CDR3 size: 14 residues. The ends lost 7 bases at V and 6 bases at J; junction bases unmatched: 8. The CDR3 bases are TGTGCCAGCACCCTGGGACAGGGGAAGGATGGCTACACCTTC. It yields the protein CASTLGQGKDGYTF.

The rearrangement joins TRBV6-5 to TRBJ2-2; 7 nucleotides line up with TRBD1. V lost 0 bases and J lost 9; bases outside the gene matches: 10. Germline V lookup: CDR1 MNHEY, CDR2 SVGAGI. CDR3 length: 16 residues. This CDR3 reads CASSYSPTGRRRELFF. CDR3 DNA sequence: TGTGCCAGCAGTTACTCCCCGACAGGGAGACGCCGGGAGCTGTTTTTT.

The chain's CDR3 is CASGSNEQFF. CDR3 DNA sequence: TGTGCCAGCGGGAGTAATGAGCAGTTCTTC. The chain employs TRBV7-2 and TRBJ2-1; possibly TRBD2 for D (5 bases). From germline, CDR1 is SGHTA and CDR2 FQGNSA. Deletions cut 8 bases from V and 7 bases from J, with 6 bases between. The CDR3 contains 10 residues. Full variable domain (rest looked up from reference TRBV7-2 and TRBJ2-1): GAGVSQSPSNKVTEKGKDVELRCDPISGHTALYWYRQSLGQGLEFLIYFQGNSAPDKSGLPSDRFSAERTGGSVSTLTIQRTQQEDSAVYLCASGSNEQFFGPGTRLTVL.

The V call is TRBV5-1, the J call TRBJ2-3; D remains unclear. The germline CDR1 and CDR2 sequences are SGHRS and YFSETQ. The ends were cut back, 1 base at V and 6 bases at J, with 3 bases in the middle. The CDR3 is 11 residues long. The CDR3 DNA sequence: TGCGCCAGCAGCTTGTCGGATACGCAGTATTTT. Translating gives CASSLSDTQYF.

This chain links TRBV9 with TRBJ1-6; 10 nucleotides agree with TRBD1. Trimming cost V 4 bases and J 7 bases; bases outside gene matches: 8. The CDR3 covers 16 residues. The germline gives CDR1 SGDLS, CDR2 YYNGEE. CDR3: CASSPATGQGNSPLHF. The CDR3 DNA reads as TGTGCCAGCAGCCCCGCTACGGGACAGGGGAATTCACCCCTCCACTTT.

CDR3 DNA sequence: TGCGCCAGCAGCCCTATTAGGGGCTATAATTCACCCCTCCACTTT. This translates into CASSPIRGYNSPLHF. The chain joins TRBV5-1 to TRBJ1-6, with D possibly being TRBD1 (5 bases). CDR3 length: 15 amino acids. Between the trimmed V and J ends, which lost 4 bases and 3 bases, there was a span of 11 bases. The V gene's germline CDR1 is SGHRS and CDR2 YFSETQ.

The rearrangement uses TRBV5-1 and TRBJ1-6; unclear D gene. Per the germline V gene, CDR1 is SGHRS and CDR2 is YFSETQ. The V end lost 4 bases, the J end lost 10 bases, and 15 bases lay between the germline ends. CDR3 length: 14 residues. CDR3 coding DNA: TGCGCCAGCAGCCTGGAAACTCAATTATCACCCCTCCACTTT. Translated, it gives CASSLETQLSPLHF.